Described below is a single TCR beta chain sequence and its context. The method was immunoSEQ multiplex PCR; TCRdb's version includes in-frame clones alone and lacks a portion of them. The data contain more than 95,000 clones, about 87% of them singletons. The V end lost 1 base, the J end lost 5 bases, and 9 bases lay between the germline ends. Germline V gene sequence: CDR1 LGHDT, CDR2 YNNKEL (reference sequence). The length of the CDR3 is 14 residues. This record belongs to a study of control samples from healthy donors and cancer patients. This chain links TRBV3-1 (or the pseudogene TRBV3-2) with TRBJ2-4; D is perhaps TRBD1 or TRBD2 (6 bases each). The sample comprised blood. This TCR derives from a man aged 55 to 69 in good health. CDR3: CASSQGGGQNIQYF. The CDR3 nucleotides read TGTGCCAGCAGCCAAGGAGGGGGGCAAAACATTCAGTACTTC.